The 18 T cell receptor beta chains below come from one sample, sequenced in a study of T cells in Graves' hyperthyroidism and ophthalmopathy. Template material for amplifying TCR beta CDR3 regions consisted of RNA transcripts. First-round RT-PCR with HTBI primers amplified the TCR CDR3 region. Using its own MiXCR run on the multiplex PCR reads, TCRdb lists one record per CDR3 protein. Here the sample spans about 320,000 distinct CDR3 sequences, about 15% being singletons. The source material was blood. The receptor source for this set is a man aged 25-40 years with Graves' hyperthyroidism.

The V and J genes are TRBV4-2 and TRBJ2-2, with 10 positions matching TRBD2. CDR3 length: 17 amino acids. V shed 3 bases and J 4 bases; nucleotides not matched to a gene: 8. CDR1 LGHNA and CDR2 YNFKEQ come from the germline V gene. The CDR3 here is CASSHNVAGGLTGELFF. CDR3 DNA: TGTGCCAGCAGCCACAACGTAGCGGGAGGACTCACCGGGGAGCTGTTTTTT.

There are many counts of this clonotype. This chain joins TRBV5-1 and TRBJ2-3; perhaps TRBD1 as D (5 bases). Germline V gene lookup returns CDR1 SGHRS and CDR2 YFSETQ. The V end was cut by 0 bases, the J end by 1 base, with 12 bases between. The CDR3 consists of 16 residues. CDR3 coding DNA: TGCGCCAGCAGCTTGGTTCAGGGCTCCGGCACAGATACGCAGTATTTT. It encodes CASSLVQGSGTDTQYF.

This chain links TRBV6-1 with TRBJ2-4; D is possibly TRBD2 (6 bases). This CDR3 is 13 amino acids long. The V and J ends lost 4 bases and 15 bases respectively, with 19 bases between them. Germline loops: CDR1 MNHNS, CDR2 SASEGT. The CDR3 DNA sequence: TGTGCCAGCAGTGGGGAGGCACACAGCGGCCGGTACTTC. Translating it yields CASSGEAHSGRYF.

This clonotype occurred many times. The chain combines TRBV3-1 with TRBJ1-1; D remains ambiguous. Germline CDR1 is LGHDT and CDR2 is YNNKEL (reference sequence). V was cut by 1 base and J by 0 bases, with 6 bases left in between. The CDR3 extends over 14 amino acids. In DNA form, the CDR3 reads TGTGCCAGCAGCCAAGGGGGAATGAACACTGAAGCTTTCTTT. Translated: CASSQGGMNTEAFF.

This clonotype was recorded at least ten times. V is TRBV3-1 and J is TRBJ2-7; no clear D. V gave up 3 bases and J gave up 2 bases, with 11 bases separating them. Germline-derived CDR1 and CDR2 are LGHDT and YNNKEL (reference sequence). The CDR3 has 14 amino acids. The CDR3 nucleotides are TGTGCCAGCAGCCAGGGTCGAGGACCCTACGAGCAGTACTTC. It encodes CASSQGRGPYEQYF.

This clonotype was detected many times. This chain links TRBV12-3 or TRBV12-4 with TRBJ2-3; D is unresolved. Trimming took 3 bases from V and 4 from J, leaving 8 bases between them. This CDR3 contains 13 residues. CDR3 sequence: CASSFSRADTQYF. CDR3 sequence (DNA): TGTGCCAGCAGTTTTAGTCGGGCAGATACGCAGTATTTT.

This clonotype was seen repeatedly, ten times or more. CDR3 in amino acids: CASSYPPRGWGNIQYF. DNA for the CDR3: TGTGCCAGCAGCTACCCCCCGAGGGGCTGGGGAAACATTCAGTACTTC. The genes are TRBV11-3 and TRBJ2-4; TRBD1 or TRBD2 may be the D gene (5 bases each). The CDR3 length is 16 residues. V lost 4 bases and J lost 6, with 19 bases in between. CDR1 and CDR2 (germline): SGHNT, YENEEA.

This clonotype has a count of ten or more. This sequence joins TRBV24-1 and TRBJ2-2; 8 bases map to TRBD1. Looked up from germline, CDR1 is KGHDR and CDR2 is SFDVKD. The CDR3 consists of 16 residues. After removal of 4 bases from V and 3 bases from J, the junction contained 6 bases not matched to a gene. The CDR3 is CATSEDRASYTGELFF. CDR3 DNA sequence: TGTGCCACCAGTGAGGACAGGGCCAGCTACACCGGGGAGCTGTTTTTT.

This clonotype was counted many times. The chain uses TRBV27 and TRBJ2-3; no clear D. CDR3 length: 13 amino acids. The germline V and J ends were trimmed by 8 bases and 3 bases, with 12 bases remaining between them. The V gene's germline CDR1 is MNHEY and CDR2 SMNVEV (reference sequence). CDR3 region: CASAEGATDTQYF. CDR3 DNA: TGTGCCAGCGCCGAAGGCGCGACAGATACGCAGTATTTT.

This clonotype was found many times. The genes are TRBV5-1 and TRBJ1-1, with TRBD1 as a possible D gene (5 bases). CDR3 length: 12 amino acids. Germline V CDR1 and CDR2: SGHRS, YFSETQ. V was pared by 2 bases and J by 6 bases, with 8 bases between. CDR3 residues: CASSFTGSEAFF. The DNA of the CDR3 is TGCGCCAGCAGCTTTACAGGATCTGAAGCTTTCTTT. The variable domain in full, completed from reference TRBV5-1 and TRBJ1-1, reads KAGVTQTPRYLIKTRGQQVTLSCSPISGHRSVSWYQQTPGQGLQFLFEYFSETQRNKGNFPGRFSGRQFSNSRSEMNVSTLELGDSALYLCASSFTGSEAFFGQGTRLTVV.

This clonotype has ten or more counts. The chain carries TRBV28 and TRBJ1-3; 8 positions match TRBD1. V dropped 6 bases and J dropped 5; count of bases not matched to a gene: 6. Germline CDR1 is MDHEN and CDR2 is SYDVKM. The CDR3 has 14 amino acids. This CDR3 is CASSTTGDRNTIYF. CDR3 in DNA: TGTGCCAGCAGCACGACAGGGGATCGAAACACCATATATTTT.

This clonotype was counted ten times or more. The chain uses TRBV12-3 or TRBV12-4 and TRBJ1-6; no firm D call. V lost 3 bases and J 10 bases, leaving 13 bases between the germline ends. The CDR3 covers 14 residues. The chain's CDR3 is CASSLEGSGSPLHF. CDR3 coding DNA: TGTGCCAGCAGTTTGGAGGGTAGTGGGTCACCCCTCCACTTT.

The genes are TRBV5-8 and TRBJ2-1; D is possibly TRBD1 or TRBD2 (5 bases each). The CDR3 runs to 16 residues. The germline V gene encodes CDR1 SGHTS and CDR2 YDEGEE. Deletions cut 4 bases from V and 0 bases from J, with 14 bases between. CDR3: CASSPEGLLSYNEQFF. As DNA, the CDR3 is TGTGCCAGCAGCCCTGAGGGGCTACTCTCCTACAATGAGCAGTTCTTC.

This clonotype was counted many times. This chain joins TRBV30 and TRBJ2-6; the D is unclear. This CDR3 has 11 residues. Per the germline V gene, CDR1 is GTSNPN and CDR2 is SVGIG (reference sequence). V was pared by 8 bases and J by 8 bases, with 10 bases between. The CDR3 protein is CAGQRSNVLTF. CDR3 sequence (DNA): TGTGCCGGCCAGCGATCCAACGTCCTGACTTTC.

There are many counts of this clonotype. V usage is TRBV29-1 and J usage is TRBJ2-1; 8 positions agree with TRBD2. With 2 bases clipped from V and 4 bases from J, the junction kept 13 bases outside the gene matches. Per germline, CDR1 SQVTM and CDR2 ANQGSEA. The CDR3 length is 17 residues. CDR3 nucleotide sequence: TGCAGCGTTGAAAGCGGGAGAGGTATTGGGTTATACAATGAGCAGTTCTTC. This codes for CSVESGRGIGLYNEQFF.

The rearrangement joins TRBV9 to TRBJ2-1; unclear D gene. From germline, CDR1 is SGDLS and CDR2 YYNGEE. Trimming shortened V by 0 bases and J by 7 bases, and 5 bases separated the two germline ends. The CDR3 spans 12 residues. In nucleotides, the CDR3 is TGTGCCAGCAGCGTAGCTCTAAATGAGCAGTTCTTC. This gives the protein CASSVALNEQFF.

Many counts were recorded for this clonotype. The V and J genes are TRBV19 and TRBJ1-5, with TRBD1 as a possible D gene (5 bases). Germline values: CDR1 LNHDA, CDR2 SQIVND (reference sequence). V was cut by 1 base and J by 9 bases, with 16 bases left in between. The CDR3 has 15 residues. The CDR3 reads CASSIVWDRLRPQHF. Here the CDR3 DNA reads TGTGCCAGTAGTATAGTCTGGGACCGTCTTCGGCCCCAGCATTTT.

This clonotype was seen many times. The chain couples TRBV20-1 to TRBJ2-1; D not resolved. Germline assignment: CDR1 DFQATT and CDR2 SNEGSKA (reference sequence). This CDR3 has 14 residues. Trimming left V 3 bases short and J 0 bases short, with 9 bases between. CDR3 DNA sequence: TGCAGTGCTAGTCCGAGGAGCTCCTACAATGAGCAGTTCTTC. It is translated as CSASPRSSYNEQFF.